These T cell receptor beta chains were read from a single sample in a study of cytomegalovirus exposure and HLA in healthy donors. Sequencing was performed with immunoSEQ multiplex PCR; in TCRdb, only in-frame clones are kept and a portion is missing. The top ten hold about 3% of the sample, which has hundreds of thousands of clones, around 70% seen once. The sequencing input was PBMCs. These receptor sequences come from a man in his forties or fifties in good health and CMV-seropositive. Each CDR3 is given with its conserved first and last residue. A D gene is named only where the DNA matches it firmly. Clone size is not always given. Where it is, it says once, few, many or a class for expanded clones.

clone_size	v_call	d_call	j_call	cdr3_nt	cdr3_aa
-	TRBV7-8	TRBD1	TRBJ1-5	TGTGCCAGCAGCCCCAGGGACAGGGGGTTCGATCAGCCCCAGCATTTT	CASSPRDRGFDQPQHF
-	TRBV5-6	-	TRBJ2-2	TGTGCCAGCAGCTTCGCGGGCGCCGGGGAGCTGTTTTTT	CASSFAGAGELFF
once	TRBV19	-	TRBJ2-5	TGTGCCAGTAGTCCAGACCGGGACACCCAAGAGACCCAGTACTTC	CASSPDRDTQETQYF
few	TRBV7-8	-	TRBJ1-1	TGTGCCAGCAGCTTAGTGGCGGATATGAACACTGAAGCTTTCTTT	CASSLVADMNTEAFF
-	TRBV19	TRBD1	TRBJ1-5	TGTGCCAGTAGTGTGGACAGGGAGGATCCCCAGCATTTT	CASSVDREDPQHF
-	TRBV6-5	-	TRBJ2-5	TGTGCCAGCCATGGGGGGGCAGAGACCCAGTACTTC	CASHGGAETQYF
-	TRBV28	-	TRBJ1-2	TGTGCCACCGCGGGGGCCTATGGCTACACCTTC	CATAGAYGYTF
once	TRBV9	-	TRBJ1-2	TGTGCCAGCAGCTTGGGGGAGGCGGGAGGCTACACCTTC	CASSLGEAGGYTF
-	TRBV5-6	-	TRBJ2-2	TGTGCCAGTTCTATAGGACTACTCACCGGGGAGCTGTTTTTT	CASSIGLLTGELFF
-	TRBV6-6	TRBD1	TRBJ1-4	TGTGCCAGCAGTAGCCTGGGACAGGAAAAACTGTTTTTT	CASSSLGQEKLFF
-	TRBV4-2	-	TRBJ2-1	TGTGCCAGCAGCCAAGTAGGGACTCCCCCCTACAATGAGCAGTTCTTC	CASSQVGTPPYNEQFF
-	TRBV7-9	TRBD1	TRBJ2-5	TGTGCCAGCAGCATCCCGGGACAGGTTCAAGAGACCCAGTACTTC	CASSIPGQVQETQYF
-	TRBV27	-	TRBJ2-7	TGTGCCAGCAGTTTTCGGGAGAACTCCTACGAGCAGTACTTC	CASSFRENSYEQYF
-	TRBV5-1	-	TRBJ1-5	TGCGCCAGCAGCTTGTATCCAGGGCAAGAAGGCAATCAGCCCCAGCATTTT	CASSLYPGQEGNQPQHF
-	TRBV4-2	-	TRBJ1-6	TGTGCCAGCAGCCAAGAGCCCCGGGGATCACCCCTCCACTTT	CASSQEPRGSPLHF
few	TRBV5-1	TRBD1	TRBJ2-7	TGCGCCAGCAGCTGGGACAGCTTCGAGCAGTACTTC	CASSWDSFEQYF
-	TRBV19	-	TRBJ2-6	TGTGCCAGTAGCAAGAGCTCTGGGGCCAACGTCCTGACTTTC	CASSKSSGANVLTF
-	TRBV5-1	TRBD1	TRBJ1-2	TGCGCCAGCAGCTTGGAGCAGGGGGGTAACTATGGCTACACCTTC	CASSLEQGGNYGYTF
-	TRBV29-1	TRBD1	TRBJ2-7	TGCAGCGTTGAAGATCCCTCGGGACAGGCCTACGAGCAGTACTTC	CSVEDPSGQAYEQYF
-	TRBV19	-	TRBJ2-7	TGTGCCAGTAGATCGGGGAAATCCTACGAGCAGTACTTC	CASRSGKSYEQYF
-	TRBV6-1	-	TRBJ2-7	TGTGCCAGCACGATCCGACAGGTTCGAATATACGAGCAGTACTTC	CASTIRQVRIYEQYF
-	TRBV27	-	TRBJ2-7	TGTGCCAGCAGCCCCTCGAACGGACAGAGAAAGTACGAGCAGTACTTC	CASSPSNGQRKYEQYF
few	TRBV27	-	TRBJ1-5	TGTGCCAGCAGTCCGTACACCGGGACTCGGACAAATCAGCCCCAGCATTTT	CASSPYTGTRTNQPQHF
-	TRBV21-1	-	TRBJ2-5	TGTGCCACCCGTCCAGCGGGGGCCCAAGAGACCCAGTACTTC	CATRPAGAQETQYF
-	TRBV9	-	TRBJ1-2	TGTGCCAGCAGCGTAGGTCCGGGGTGGGGTGGTGGCTACACCTTC	CASSVGPGWGGGYTF
-	TRBV9	-	TRBJ1-6	TGTGCCAGCAGCGTGACAGGATATAATTCACCCCTCCACTTT	CASSVTGYNSPLHF
-	TRBV5-1	-	TRBJ2-5	TGCGCCAGCAGCCCCGGGGCCAGCGGGCCTGAGACCCAGTACTTC	CASSPGASGPETQYF
-	TRBV19	TRBD2	TRBJ2-1	TGTGCCACCAAGAGGCTAGCGGGGGACAATGAGCAGTTCTTC	CATKRLAGDNEQFF
-	TRBV11-3	TRBD1	TRBJ2-5	TGTGCCAGCAGCTTAGGTACAGGGGGAGTAGAGACCCAGTACTTC	CASSLGTGGVETQYF
-	TRBV6-6	-	TRBJ1-1	TGCGCCAGCACCCCGGACAGCCAGAACACTGAAGCTTTCTTT	CASTPDSQNTEAFF
-	TRBV6-5	TRBD1	TRBJ2-7	TGTGCCAGCAGGGTTCCAGGGGGCGGGTACGAGCAGTACTTC	CASRVPGGGYEQYF
few	TRBV6-1	-	TRBJ1-6	TGTGCCAGCAGTGAAAACACCCGTACACCCCTCCACTTT	CASSENTRTPLHF
few	TRBV5-4	TRBD2	TRBJ2-7	TGTGCCAGCAGCTCCGGGACTAGCGTCCCCTACGAGCAGTACTTC	CASSSGTSVPYEQYF
few	TRBV5-1	-	TRBJ2-3	TGCGCCAGCAGCTCCCGGGGTAGCGAGGAAGATACGCAGTATTTT	CASSSRGSEEDTQYF
-	TRBV4-1	TRBD1	TRBJ2-7	TGCGCCAGCAGCCAACGGGACAGGGCCAATGGAGAGCAGTACTTC	CASSQRDRANGEQYF
-	TRBV2	-	TRBJ2-7	TGTGCCAGCAGTAGGATGTCCCGGGGCTACGAGCAGTACTTC	CASSRMSRGYEQYF
-	TRBV9	-	TRBJ2-2	TGTGCCAGCAGCGTAGGGGCCACGAGCACCGGGGAGCTGTTTTTT	CASSVGATSTGELFF
-	TRBV4-1	TRBD1	TRBJ2-7	TGCGCCAGCAGCTGGGGACAGGAGAGCTACGAGCAGTACTTC	CASSWGQESYEQYF
-	TRBV4-1	-	TRBJ1-1	TGCGCCAGCAGCCCTCGAGAGGGAGGGAGCACTGAAGCTTTCTTT	CASSPREGGSTEAFF
-	TRBV4-2	-	TRBJ1-2	TGTGCCAGCAGGTTAACAGGGAACTATGGCTACACCTTC	CASRLTGNYGYTF